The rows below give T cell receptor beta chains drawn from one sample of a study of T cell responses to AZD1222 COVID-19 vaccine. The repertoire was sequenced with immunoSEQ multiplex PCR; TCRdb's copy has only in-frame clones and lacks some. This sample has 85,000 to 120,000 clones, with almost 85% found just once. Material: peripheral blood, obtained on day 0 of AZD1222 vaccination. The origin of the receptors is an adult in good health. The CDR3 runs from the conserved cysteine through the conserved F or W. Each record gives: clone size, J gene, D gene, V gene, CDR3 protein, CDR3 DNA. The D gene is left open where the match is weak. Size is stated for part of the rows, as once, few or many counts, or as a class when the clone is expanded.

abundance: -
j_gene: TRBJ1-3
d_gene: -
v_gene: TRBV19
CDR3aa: CASSSRTLWGNTIYF
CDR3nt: TGTGCCAGTAGTAGTAGGACCCTCTGGGGAAACACCATATATTTT

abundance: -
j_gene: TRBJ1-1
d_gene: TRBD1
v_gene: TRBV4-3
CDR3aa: CASSQGKGAGTEAFF
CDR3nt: TGCGCCAGCAGCCAAGGAAAGGGGGCAGGAACTGAAGCTTTCTTT

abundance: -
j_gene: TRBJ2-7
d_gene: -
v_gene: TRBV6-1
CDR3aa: CASSEAGVSSYEQYF
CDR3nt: TGTGCCAGCAGTGAAGCTGGCGTCAGCTCCTACGAGCAGTACTTC

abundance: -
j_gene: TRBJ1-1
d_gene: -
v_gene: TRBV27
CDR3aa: CASSLYAGGMDNTEAFF
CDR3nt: TGTGCCAGCAGTTTATATGCGGGGGGCATGGATAACACTGAAGCTTTCTTT

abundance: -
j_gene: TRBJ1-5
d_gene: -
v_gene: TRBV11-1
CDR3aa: CASSLRGDQPQHF
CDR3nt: TGTGCCAGCAGCCTCCGCGGGGATCAGCCCCAGCATTTT

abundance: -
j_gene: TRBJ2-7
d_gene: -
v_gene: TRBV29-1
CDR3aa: CSANVAYEQYF
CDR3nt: TGCAGCGCGAACGTGGCCTACGAGCAGTACTTC

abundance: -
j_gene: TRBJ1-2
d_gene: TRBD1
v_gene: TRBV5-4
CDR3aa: CASSSQGKRNYGYTF
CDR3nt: TGTGCCAGCAGCTCACAGGGGAAGCGGAACTATGGCTACACCTTC

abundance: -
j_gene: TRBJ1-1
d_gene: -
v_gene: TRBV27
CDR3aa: CASSLDSTRTEAFF
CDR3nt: TGTGCCAGCAGTCTAGATTCTACCCGAACGGAAGCTTTCTTT

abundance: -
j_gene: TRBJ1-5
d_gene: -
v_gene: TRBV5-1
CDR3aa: CASSTDGGNNQPQHF
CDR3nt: TGCGCCAGCAGTACCGATGGGGGAAACAATCAGCCCCAGCATTTT

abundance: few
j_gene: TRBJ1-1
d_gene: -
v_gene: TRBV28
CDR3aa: CATQIQANTEAFF
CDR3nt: TGTGCCACCCAGATACAGGCCAACACTGAAGCTTTCTTT

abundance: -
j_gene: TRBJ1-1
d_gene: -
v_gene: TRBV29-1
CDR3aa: CSVEGTGGAHTEAFF
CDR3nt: TGCAGCGTTGAAGGGACGGGGGGCGCGCACACTGAAGCTTTCTTT

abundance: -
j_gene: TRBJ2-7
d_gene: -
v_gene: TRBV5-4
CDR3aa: CASSLMGRSSYEQYF
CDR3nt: TGTGCCAGCAGCTTGATGGGTAGAAGCTCCTACGAGCAGTACTTC

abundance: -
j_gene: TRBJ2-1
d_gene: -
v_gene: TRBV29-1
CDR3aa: CSVLDGTNEQFF
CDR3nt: TGCAGCGTTCTTGATGGGACGAATGAGCAGTTCTTC

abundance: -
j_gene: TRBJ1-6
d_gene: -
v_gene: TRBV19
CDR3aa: CASNGGRSPLHF
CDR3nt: TGTGCCAGTAATGGGGGGCGGTCACCCCTCCACTTT

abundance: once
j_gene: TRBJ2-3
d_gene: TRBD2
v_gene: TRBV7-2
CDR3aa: CASSPPGLAGGLGTQYF
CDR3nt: TGTGCCAGCAGCCCCCCCGGACTAGCGGGGGGGCTAGGTACGCAGTATTTT

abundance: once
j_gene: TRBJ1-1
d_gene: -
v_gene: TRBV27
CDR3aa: CASSYSGENTEAFF
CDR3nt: TGTGCCAGCAGTTACTCAGGGGAAAACACTGAAGCTTTCTTT

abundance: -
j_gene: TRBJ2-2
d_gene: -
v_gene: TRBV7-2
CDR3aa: CASSLSRGPTGELFF
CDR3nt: TGTGCCAGCAGCTTATCCAGGGGTCCCACCGGGGAGCTGTTTTTT

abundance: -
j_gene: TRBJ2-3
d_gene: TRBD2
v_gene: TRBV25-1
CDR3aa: CASSDATGAGADTQYF
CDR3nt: TGTGCCAGCAGTGATGCAACGGGAGCGGGAGCAGATACGCAGTATTTT

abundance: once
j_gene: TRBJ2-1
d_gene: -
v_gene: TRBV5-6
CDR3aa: CASSFWGPPYNEQFF
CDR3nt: TGTGCCAGCAGCTTTTGGGGGCCCCCCTACAATGAGCAGTTCTTC

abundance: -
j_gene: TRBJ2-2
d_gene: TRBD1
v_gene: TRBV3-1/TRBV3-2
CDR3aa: CASSQVGQGGRNTGELFF
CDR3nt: TGTGCCAGCAGCCAAGTCGGACAGGGAGGAAGGAACACCGGGGAGCTGTTTTTT

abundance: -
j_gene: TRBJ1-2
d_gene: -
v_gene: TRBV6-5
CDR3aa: CASNPTDGPHYGYTF
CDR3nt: TGTGCCAGCAACCCGACGGACGGCCCTCACTATGGCTACACCTTC

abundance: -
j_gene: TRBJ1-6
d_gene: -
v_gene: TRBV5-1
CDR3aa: CASSLEGTSNSPLHF
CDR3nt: TGCGCCAGCAGCTTGGAGGGGACATCCAATTCACCCCTCCACTTT

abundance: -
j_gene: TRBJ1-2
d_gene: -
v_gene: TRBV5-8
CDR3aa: CASSPRSLANYGYTF
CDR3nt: TGTGCCAGCAGCCCCCGGAGCTTAGCTAACTATGGCTACACCTTC

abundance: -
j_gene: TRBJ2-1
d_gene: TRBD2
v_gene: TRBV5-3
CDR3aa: CARSLGPLAESSYNEQFF
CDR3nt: TGTGCCAGAAGCTTGGGTCCACTAGCGGAGAGCTCCTACAATGAGCAGTTCTTC

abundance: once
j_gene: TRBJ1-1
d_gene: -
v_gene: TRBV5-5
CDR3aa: CASSLRTNTEAFF
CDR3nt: TGTGCCAGCAGCCTTCGGACGAACACTGAAGCTTTCTTT

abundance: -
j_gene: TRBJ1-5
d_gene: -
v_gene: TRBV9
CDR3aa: CASSVGGSNQPQHF
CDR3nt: TGTGCCAGCAGCGTAGGGGGGAGCAATCAGCCCCAGCATTTT

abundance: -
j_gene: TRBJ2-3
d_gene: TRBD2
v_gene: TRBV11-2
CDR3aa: CASSLIAGGGTDTQYF
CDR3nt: TGTGCCAGCAGCTTAATAGCGGGGGGGGGCACAGATACGCAGTATTTT

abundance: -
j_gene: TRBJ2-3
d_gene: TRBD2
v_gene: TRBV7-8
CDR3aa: CASIPRGGFTTDTQYF
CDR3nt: TGTGCCAGCATTCCCCGGGGGGGCTTTACCACAGATACGCAGTATTTT

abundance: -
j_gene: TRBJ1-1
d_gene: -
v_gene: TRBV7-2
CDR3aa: CASSPPFRHTEAFF
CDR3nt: TGTGCCAGCAGCCCGCCGTTTAGGCACACTGAAGCTTTCTTT

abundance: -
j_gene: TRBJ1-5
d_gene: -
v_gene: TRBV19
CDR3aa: CASTPLGAGINQPQHF
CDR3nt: TGTGCCAGTACCCCCCTAGGGGCAGGGATCAATCAGCCCCAGCATTTT

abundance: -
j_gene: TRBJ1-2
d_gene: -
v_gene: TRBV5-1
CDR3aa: CASSLENGFVYTF
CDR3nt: TGCGCCAGCAGCTTGGAGAATGGGTTTGTCTACACCTTC

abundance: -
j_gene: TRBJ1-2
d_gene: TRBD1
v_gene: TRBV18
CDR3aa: CASSARDRDYGYTF
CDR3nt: TGTGCCAGCTCAGCCCGGGACAGGGACTATGGCTACACCTTC

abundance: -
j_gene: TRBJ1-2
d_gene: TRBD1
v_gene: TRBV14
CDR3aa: CASSLQGTGKSGYTF
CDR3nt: TGTGCCAGCAGCCTCCAAGGGACAGGCAAGTCTGGCTACACCTTC

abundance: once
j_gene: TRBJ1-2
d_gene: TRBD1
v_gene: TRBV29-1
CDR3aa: CSVDPRMTGNYGYTF
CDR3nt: TGCAGCGTTGATCCTCGGATGACAGGGAACTATGGCTACACCTTC

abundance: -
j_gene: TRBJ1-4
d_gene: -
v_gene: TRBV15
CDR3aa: CATSRDWVGGEKLFF
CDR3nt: TGTGCCACCAGCAGAGATTGGGTAGGTGGTGAAAAACTGTTTTTT

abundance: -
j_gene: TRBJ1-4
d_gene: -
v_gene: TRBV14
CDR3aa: CASSQDPGAGEKLFF
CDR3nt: TGTGCCAGCAGCCAAGATCCCGGGGCCGGTGAAAAACTGTTTTTT

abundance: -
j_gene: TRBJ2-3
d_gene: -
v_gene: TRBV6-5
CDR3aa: CASSYSQGGNTDTQYF
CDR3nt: TGTGCCAGCAGTTACTCCCAGGGGGGCAACACAGATACGCAGTATTTT

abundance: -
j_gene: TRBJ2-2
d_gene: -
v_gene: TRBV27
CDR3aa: CASSLIGVANTGELFF
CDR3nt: TGTGCCAGCAGTTTAATAGGGGTCGCGAACACCGGGGAGCTGTTTTTT

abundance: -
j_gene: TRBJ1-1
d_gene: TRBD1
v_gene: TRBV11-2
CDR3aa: CASSLTGDEAFF
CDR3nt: TGTGCCAGCAGCCTGACAGGGGATGAAGCTTTCTTT

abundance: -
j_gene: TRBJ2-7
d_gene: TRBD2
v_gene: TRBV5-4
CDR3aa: CASSAGTSSYEQYF
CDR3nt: TGTGCCAGCAGCGCCGGGACTAGCTCCTACGAGCAGTACTTC